Listed below are T cell receptor beta chains from one sample, sequenced in a study of shared clonotypes between healthy human individuals. Generated by immunoSEQ multiplex PCR, the TCRdb table keeps only in-frame clones and is missing some. The table has some 2.3 million clones, roughly 93% seen once; the top ten hold about 0.39%. Sequences were obtained from naive CD4+ T cells from PBMCs. The receptors here all came from a man younger than 35 in good health. Some clones in this sample may be carry-over from other donors' samples. Both conserved end residues are part of each CDR3. Fields, in order: D gene, clone size, J gene, V gene, CDR3 DNA, CDR3 protein. D genes are given only for firm matches. Size is stated for part of the rows, as once, few or many counts, or as a class when the clone is expanded.

TRBD1 . TRBJ2-7 TRBV6-6 TGTGCCAGCAGTTACAGCCTCCCGACAGGGCGGGAGCAGTACTTC CASSYSLPTGREQYF
TRBD2 . TRBJ2-3 TRBV19 TGTGCCAGTAGTATAGCGGCTAGCGGGCGCACAGATACGCAGTATTTT CASSIAASGRTDTQYF
. . TRBJ1-1 TRBV19 TGTGCCAGTAGACGGGGAGTTAACACTGAAGCTTTCTTT CASRRGVNTEAFF
. . TRBJ2-1 TRBV7-2 TGTGCCAGCAGCTCCGGGGGCTCCTACAATGAGCAGTTCTTC CASSSGGSYNEQFF
. . TRBJ2-7 TRBV7-6 TGTGCCAGCAGCTCGGGACCCCAGGGCGAGCAGTACTTC CASSSGPQGEQYF
TRBD2 . TRBJ2-1 TRBV18 TGTGCCAGCTCACCTGAACTAGCGGGGATGAATGAGCAGTTCTTC CASSPELAGMNEQFF
. . TRBJ1-1 TRBV18 TGTGCCAGCTCACTGGGGGGGGAGGTTAGACGGACTGAAGCTTTCTTT CASSLGGEVRRTEAFF
. . TRBJ1-4 TRBV5-1 TGCGCCAGCAGGGCAGGGCTCCAGGGAGAAAAACTGTTTTTT CASRAGLQGEKLFF
. . TRBJ1-5 TRBV30 TGTGCCTGGGCGGGGGGGGCGGATCAGCCCCAGCATTTT CAWAGGADQPQHF
. . TRBJ2-2 TRBV7-2 TGTGCCAGCAGCTTAGGAAGGGACGCACGGGCCGGGGAGCTGTTTTTT CASSLGRDARAGELFF
TRBD2 . TRBJ2-5 TRBV6-5 TGTGCCAGCAGGCGACTAGCGGGAGTGTGGGAGACCCAGTACTTC CASRRLAGVWETQYF
. . TRBJ2-2 TRBV5-1 TGCGCCAGCAGCCCGGCCCGGGAGCTGTTTTTT CASSPARELFF
. . TRBJ1-5 TRBV28 TGTGCCAGCAGTCCCCCCTATAGCAATCAGCCCCAGCATTTT CASSPPYSNQPQHF
. . TRBJ1-1 TRBV2 TGTGCCAGCAAAAGTGCCCAGTCTTGGACTGAAGCTTTCTTT CASKSAQSWTEAFF
. . TRBJ2-1 TRBV30 TGTGCCTGGATGGGGAGGAGGGCAATTGAGCAGTTCTTC CAWMGRRAIEQFF
. . TRBJ2-3 TRBV7-9 TGTGCCAGCAGCGCGCAGGGGAGTTCAGATACGCAGTATTTT CASSAQGSSDTQYF
. . TRBJ2-2 TRBV11-2 TGTGCCAGCGGTCCGATGGCAGGGTACACCGGGGAGCTGTTTTTT CASGPMAGYTGELFF
TRBD1 . TRBJ2-7 TRBV28 TGTGCCAGCAGTACTCCGGGACAGGGGGTTTACGAGCAGTACTTC CASSTPGQGVYEQYF
TRBD1 . TRBJ1-1 TRBV28 TGTGCCAGTAGACTGCCCAGGGGGTTGGGAAACACTGAAGCTTTCTTT CASRLPRGLGNTEAFF
. . TRBJ1-1 TRBV28 TGTGCCAGCAGTTTATCGGGCCTTGGGAACACTGAAGCTTTCTTT CASSLSGLGNTEAFF
. . TRBJ2-1 TRBV28 TGTGCCAGCAAAGGCCGTCTGATACTGAATGAGCAGTTCTTC CASKGRLILNEQFF
. . TRBJ2-1 TRBV5-1 TGCGCCAGCAGCTTGGGTAATTCCCCCTCCGGGACCAAAAAAAATGAGCAGTTCTTC CASSLGNSPSGTKKNEQFF
TRBD1 . TRBJ2-7 TRBV6-1 TGTGCCAGCAGTCCCATGGGGACAGCGACCTACGAGCAGTACTTC CASSPMGTATYEQYF
. . TRBJ2-7 TRBV28 TGTGCCAGCAGTACGTGGGACGGGAGCTACGAGCAGTACTTC CASSTWDGSYEQYF
TRBD2 . TRBJ2-7 TRBV6-1 TGTGCCAGCAGTGGTAGCGGGAGGGCGTACGAGCAGTACTTC CASSGSGRAYEQYF
TRBD2 . TRBJ2-7 TRBV28 TGTGCCAGCAGTTTATCCGCACTAGCGGGGCAGGACGAGCAGTACTTC CASSLSALAGQDEQYF
. once TRBJ1-2 TRBV27 TGTGCCAGTGGGATGAAGGGTCGAAACTATGGCTACACCTTC CASGMKGRNYGYTF
TRBD1 . TRBJ1-1 TRBV5-6 TGTGCCAGCAGCTTAGGCCAGGGGGCTGGTGAAGCTTTCTTT CASSLGQGAGEAFF
. . TRBJ2-7 TRBV27 TGTGCCAGCAGTTATCAACAGGGAAACTTGAACTTC CASSYQQGNLNF
. . TRBJ2-5 TRBV7-3 TGTGCCAGCAGCCAAGGGCAACAAGAGACCCAGTACTTC CASSQGQQETQYF
TRBD1 . TRBJ2-7 TRBV11-2 TGTGCCAGCAGCTTTTTTACAGGGGTCTACGAGCAGTACTTC CASSFFTGVYEQYF
. . TRBJ1-1 TRBV5-1 TGCGCCAGCAGTTTAAACGCTATGAACACTGAAGCTTTCTTT CASSLNAMNTEAFF
. . TRBJ2-1 TRBV7-2 TGTGCCAGCAGCCCCGCAAGGGAGCAGTTCTTC CASSPAREQFF
. . TRBJ1-2 TRBV5-6 TGTGCCAGCAGCCCCCCCGTGGGGGCATGGGTCGGTGGCTACACCTTC CASSPPVGAWVGGYTF
. . TRBJ1-1 TRBV10-1 TGCGCCAGCAGTGAGTGGGGATCCGGGAACACTGAAGCTTTCTTT CASSEWGSGNTEAFF
TRBD2 . TRBJ2-5 TRBV7-9 TGTGCCAGCAGACCTAGCGGGAGGGGAGAGACCCAGTACTTC CASRPSGRGETQYF
. . TRBJ2-5 TRBV21-1 TGTGCCAGCAGCAAAGCGGAAGCTAGTCGGGAGACCCAGTACTTC CASSKAEASRETQYF
TRBD2 . TRBJ2-1 TRBV14 TGTGCCAGCAGCCAGGTGGGGCTAGCGGCCTACAATGAGCAGTTCTTC CASSQVGLAAYNEQFF
. . TRBJ2-3 TRBV27 TGTGCCAGCAGTTACAAGCGGAGAGGTGGCACAGATACGCAGTATTTT CASSYKRRGGTDTQYF
. . TRBJ2-7 TRBV7-2 TGTGCCAGCAGCTTTGTTAGCTACGAGCAGTACTTC CASSFVSYEQYF
. . TRBJ1-2 TRBV5-1 TGCGCCAGCGGTCTGGGGGGTGAAAGCTACACCTTC CASGLGGESYTF
TRBD1 . TRBJ1-1 TRBV2 TGTGCCAGCAGTGGGACAGGAAAACCAGAAGCTTTCTTT CASSGTGKPEAFF
. . TRBJ2-5 TRBV7-3 TGTGCCAGCAGCTCAAAAGAGACCCAGTACTTC CASSSKETQYF
TRBD1 . TRBJ1-4 TRBV5-1 TGCGCCAGCAGCCCCTATCGTGGGACAGGGGAGAGCGAAAAACTGTTTTTT CASSPYRGTGESEKLFF
TRBD1 . TRBJ1-2 TRBV5-1 TGCGCCAGCAGCTTCGGGACAGGTTATGGCTACACCTTC CASSFGTGYGYTF
TRBD1 . TRBJ1-5 TRBV28 TGTGCCAGCCACAGGGGGGGAAGCAATCAGCCCCAGCATTTT CASHRGGSNQPQHF
TRBD2 . TRBJ2-7 TRBV9 TGTGCCAGCAGCAAAGACGGGACTAACTCCTACGAGCAGTACTTC CASSKDGTNSYEQYF
. once TRBJ1-1 TRBV6-6 TGTGCCAGCAGTTATTTCAGGGAAGAAGCTTTCTTT CASSYFREEAFF
. . TRBJ2-7 TRBV7-2 TGTGCCAGCAGCTCGCTTACAGGGAGGAACGAGCAGTACTTC CASSSLTGRNEQYF
TRBD1 . TRBJ2-3 TRBV11-1 TGTGCCAGCAGCTCCCGGGACAGGGGAAGCACAGATACGCAGTATTTT CASSSRDRGSTDTQYF
TRBD1 . TRBJ2-5 TRBV2 TGTGCCGCGCACAGGGGCAACCAAGAGACCCAGTACTTC CAAHRGNQETQYF
TRBD2 . TRBJ2-7 TRBV6-5 TGTGCCAGCAGGACCCTAGCGGGAGGGACCTACGAGCAGTACTTC CASRTLAGGTYEQYF
. . TRBJ1-1 TRBV9 TGTGCCAGCAGCGTAGTCGGGGTCATGGACACTGAAGCTTTCTTT CASSVVGVMDTEAFF
. . TRBJ2-2 TRBV2 TGTGCCAGCCTGCCGGCCGTCCGGGGCGGGGAGCTGTTTTTT CASLPAVRGGELFF